A single sample is the source of the 15 T cell receptor beta chains below, sequenced in a study of T cell responses to AZD1222 COVID-19 vaccine. Data came from immunoSEQ multiplex PCR; TCRdb stores just in-frame clones and leaves some out. The table has about 140,000 clones, approximately 89% seen once. Sequenced material: peripheral blood, taken 28 days after the second AZD1222 dose. The receptors derive from an adult who received the AZD1222 COVID-19 vaccine.

This clone showed up just once. The V call is TRBV28, the J call TRBJ1-2, with 11 bases lining up with TRBD1. Trimming removed 5 bases from V and 3 bases from J; junction bases left unmatched: 2. The germline gives CDR1 MDHEN, CDR2 SYDVKM. CDR3 length: 14 amino acids. The CDR3 bases are TGTGCCAGCAGTGCGGGACAGGGGGACTATGGCTACACCTTC. Residues: CASSAGQGDYGYTF.

The chain carries TRBV15 and TRBJ2-3; D might be TRBD1 (6 bases). Germline loops: CDR1 LNHNV, CDR2 YYDKDF (reference sequence). Trimming took 10 bases from V and 3 from J, leaving 20 bases between them. The CDR3 is made up of 15 amino acids. The CDR3 sequence is CAISTGPSPTDTQYF. As DNA, the CDR3 is TGTGCCATAAGCACAGGGCCGTCACCGACAGATACGCAGTATTTT.

The chain employs TRBV5-6 and TRBJ2-7, with TRBD2 identical over 7 bases. The ends lost 1 base at V and 5 bases at J; junction bases unmatched: 0. From germline, CDR1 is SGHDT and CDR2 YYEEEE. This CDR3 has 12 amino acids. In DNA, the CDR3 is TGTGCCAGCAGCTTGAGCGGGAACGAGCAGTACTTC. Its translation: CASSLSGNEQYF. Supplemented by reference TRBV5-6 and TRBJ2-7, the full variable domain reads DAGVTQSPTHLIKTRGQQVTLRCSPKSGHDTVSWYQQALGQGPQFIFQYYEEEERQRGNFPDRFSGHQFPNYSSELNVNALLLGDSALYLCASSLSGNEQYFGPGTRLTVT.

This clone was detected only once. The rearrangement uses TRBV2 and TRBJ1-2; D might be TRBD1 (6 bases). This CDR3 has 14 amino acids. CDR1 SNHLY and CDR2 FYNNEI come from the germline V gene. Between the trimmed V and J ends, which lost 4 bases and 2 bases, there was a span of 11 bases. CDR3 in amino acids: CASSGGHPNYGYTF. CDR3 DNA: TGTGCCAGCAGTGGGGGACACCCAAACTATGGCTACACCTTC.

A word on this clone: At one end, the junction sequence differs from germline, possibly due to a read error. The CDR3 region has the DNA TGCGCCAGCAGCTTGGGGGACTACGATGAGCAGTTCTTC. Protein: CASSLGDYDEQFF. The V call is TRBV5-1, the J call TRBJ2-1; 7 nucleotides line up with TRBD2. CDR1 and CDR2 from the germline V gene are SGHRS and YFSETQ. CDR3 length equals 13 residues.

This chain links TRBV11-2 with TRBJ1-1; 7 nucleotides line up with TRBD1. V gave up 2 bases and J gave up 6 bases; unmatched junction bases: 12. CDR1 and CDR2 from the germline V gene are SGHAT and FQNNGV. This CDR3 is 16 amino acids long. Here the CDR3 reads CASSLLRRRQGPEAFF. The CDR3 region has the DNA TGTGCCAGCAGCTTACTGCGAAGGAGACAGGGCCCTGAAGCTTTCTTT.

This chain joins TRBV4-1 and TRBJ1-5; TRBD1 is a possible D gene (6 bases). Deletions cut 0 bases from V and 2 bases from J, with 14 bases between. The CDR3 is made up of 17 amino acids. Germline-derived CDR1 and CDR2 are MGHRA and YSYEKL. The CDR3, as DNA: TGCGCCAGCAGCCAAGATGATGGGGGGCTCGGCAATCAGCCCCAGCATTTT. This codes for CASSQDDGGLGNQPQHF.

This clone has only a few counts. V is TRBV11-2 and J is TRBJ2-4; tentatively, D is TRBD1 (7 bases). Germline V gives CDR1 SGHAT, CDR2 FQNNGV. Trimming cost V 2 bases and J 10 bases, with 15 bases left between them. There are 14 residues in the CDR3. In DNA, the CDR3 is TGTGCCAGCAGCTTAATGGAGGGCAGGGGGATTCAGTACTTC. This codes for CASSLMEGRGIQYF.

The V call is TRBV28, the J call TRBJ1-1, with TRBD1 identical over 7 bases. The germline CDR1 and CDR2 sequences are MDHEN and SYDVKM. After removal of 10 bases from V and 11 bases from J, the junction contained 19 bases not matched to a gene. The CDR3 loop spans 14 amino acids. The CDR3: CATKMTGIVPRAFF. The CDR3 DNA reads TGTGCCACCAAGATGACAGGGATCGTCCCAAGGGCTTTCTTT.

The rearrangement uses TRBV6-5 and TRBJ2-5; no clear D. Trimming stripped 5 bases from V and 1 base from J, with 14 bases between. CDR1 and CDR2 (germline): MNHEY, SVGAGI. CDR3 length: 15 amino acids. CDR3 DNA sequence: TGTGCCAGCAGTCAATGGACCGGGTCCCAAGAGACCCAGTACTTC. As protein: CASSQWTGSQETQYF.

The J gene is TRBJ1-2, the V gene TRBV14; D gene uncertain. Per the germline V gene, CDR1 is SGHDN and CDR2 is FVKESK. With 1 base removed from V and 8 bases from J, the gap between germline ends came to 14 bases. There are 14 residues in the CDR3. The chain's CDR3 is CASSQGPASRGYTF. In nucleotides, the CDR3 is TGTGCCAGCAGCCAAGGCCCCGCAAGCCGCGGCTACACCTTC.

The chain combines TRBV21-1 with TRBJ2-7; the D call of TRBD2 is as the table states it, not checked on the DNA. TRBV21-1 is a documented pseudogene. The CDR3 sequence is 16 residues long. The chain's CDR3 is CASSLQNRPGRDEQYF. Written as DNA, the CDR3 is TGTGCCAGCAGTTTACAAAATAGACCGGGGAGGGACGAGCAGTACTTC.

The V gene is TRBV11-3, the J gene TRBJ2-1; 9 bases line up with TRBD1. The CDR3 covers 17 residues. Germline V gene lookup returns CDR1 SGHNT and CDR2 YENEEA. The V segment lost 5 bases and the J segment 1 base; nucleotides outside the gene matches: 9. CDR3 nucleotides: TGTGCCAGCAGCCCCTGGGGGACAGGGAGGTCCTACAATGAGCAGTTCTTC. As protein: CASSPWGTGRSYNEQFF. Based on the CDR3 plus reference TRBV11-3 and TRBJ2-1, the full variable domain is EAGVVQSPRYKIIEKKQPVAFWCNPISGHNTLYWYLQNLGQGPELLIRYENEEAVDDSQLPKDRFSAERLKGVDSTLKIQPAELGDSAVYLCASSPWGTGRSYNEQFFGPGTRLTVL.

The gene calls are TRBV20-1 and TRBJ2-7; 9 bases line up with TRBD2. V shed 3 bases, J shed 3 bases, and the junction held 12 bases outside the gene matches. Germline loops: CDR1 DFQATT, CDR2 SNEGSKA (reference sequence). CDR3 length equals 16 residues. CDR3 nucleotides: TGCAGTGCTAGTAACTCCGCAAGCGGGAGGTACTACGAGCAGTACTTC. It encodes CSASNSASGRYYEQYF.

V gene TRBV19 combines with J gene TRBJ2-7, with 11 bases that match TRBD1. Germline trimming cut 4 bases from V and 1 base from J; bases unmatched to any gene: 21. The CDR3 is 21 residues long. Germline V gene data show CDR1 as LNHDA and CDR2 as SQIVND (reference sequence). The CDR3: CASSSSWIRDRGSGTSYEQYF. The CDR3 bases are TGTGCCAGTAGTAGTAGCTGGATCCGGGACAGGGGGAGCGGGACATCCTACGAGCAGTACTTC.